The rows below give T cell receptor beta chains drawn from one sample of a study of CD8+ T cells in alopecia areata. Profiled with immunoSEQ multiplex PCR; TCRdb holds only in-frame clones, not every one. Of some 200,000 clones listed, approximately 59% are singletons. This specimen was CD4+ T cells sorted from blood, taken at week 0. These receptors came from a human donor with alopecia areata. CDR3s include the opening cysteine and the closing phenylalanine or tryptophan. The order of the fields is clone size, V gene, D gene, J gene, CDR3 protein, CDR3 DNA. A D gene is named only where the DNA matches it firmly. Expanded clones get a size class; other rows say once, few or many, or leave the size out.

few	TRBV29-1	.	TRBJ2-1	CSGEVGGNEQFF	TGCAGCGGAGAGGTCGGCGGCAATGAGCAGTTCTTC
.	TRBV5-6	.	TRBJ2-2	CASSAVGGDGELFF	TGTGCCAGCAGCGCCGTCGGGGGTGACGGGGAGCTGTTTTTT
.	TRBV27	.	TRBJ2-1	CASSSGGYNYNEQFF	TGTGCCAGCAGTTCGGGTGGGTATAACTACAATGAGCAGTTCTTC
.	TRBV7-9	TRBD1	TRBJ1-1	CASSLTGRNTEAFF	TGTGCCAGCAGCTTGACAGGGCGGAACACTGAAGCTTTCTTT
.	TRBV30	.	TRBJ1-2	CAWMFRTANYGYTF	TGTGCCTGGATGTTCAGAACAGCTAACTATGGCTACACCTTC
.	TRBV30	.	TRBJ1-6	CAWSVRSVVASPLHF	TGTGCCTGGAGTGTGCGGTCAGTGGTAGCTTCACCCCTCCACTTT
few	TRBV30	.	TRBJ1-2	CAWSVSEYGYTF	TGTGCCTGGAGTGTTTCAGAATATGGCTACACCTTC
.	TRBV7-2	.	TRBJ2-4	CASSLTWGDLAKNIQYF	TGTGCCAGCAGCCTGACTTGGGGGGATTTAGCCAAAAACATTCAGTACTTC
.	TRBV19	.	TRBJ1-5	CATNGGSSRAQHF	TGTGCCACCAACGGGGGGTCTTCCAGGGCCCAGCATTTT
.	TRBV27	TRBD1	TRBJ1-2	CASSFVSGQGSGYTF	TGTGCCAGCAGTTTTGTCTCCGGACAGGGCTCTGGCTACACCTTC
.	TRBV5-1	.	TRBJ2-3	CASSTGSHRTDTQYF	TGCGCCAGCAGCACCGGGTCCCACCGCACAGATACGCAGTATTTT
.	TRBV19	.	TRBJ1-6	CASTGGTYNSPLHF	TGTGCCAGTACCGGAGGGACCTATAATTCACCCCTCCACTTT
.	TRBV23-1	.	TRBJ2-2	CASSQSTGELFF	TGCGCCAGCAGTCAATCGACCGGGGAGCTGTTTTTT
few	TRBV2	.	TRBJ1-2	CASSSKKGLNYGYTF	TGTGCCAGCAGCTCAAAGAAGGGCCTTAACTATGGCTACACCTTC
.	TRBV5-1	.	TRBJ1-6	CASSLGASVNSPLHF	TGCGCCAGCAGCTTGGGGGCGAGCGTTAATTCACCCCTCCACTTT
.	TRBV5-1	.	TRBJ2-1	CASIHGTDSYNEQFF	TGCGCCAGCATCCACGGGACCGACTCCTACAATGAGCAGTTCTTC
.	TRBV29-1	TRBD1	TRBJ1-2	CSVDRDGYTF	TGCAGCGTGGACAGGGACGGCTACACCTTC
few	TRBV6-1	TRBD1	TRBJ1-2	CASRTTGDNYGYTF	TGTGCCAGCAGGACGACAGGGGACAACTATGGCTACACCTTC
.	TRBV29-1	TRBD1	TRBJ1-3	CSAGTGSGNTIYF	TGCAGCGCCGGGACAGGCTCTGGAAACACCATATATTTT
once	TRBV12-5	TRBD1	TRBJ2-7	CASGPTGFYEQYF	TGTGCTAGTGGCCCGACAGGGTTCTACGAGCAGTACTTC
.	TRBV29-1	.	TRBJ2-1	CSVDRSYNEQFF	TGCAGCGTTGACCGCTCCTACAATGAGCAGTTCTTC
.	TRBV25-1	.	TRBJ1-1	CASSVPGVSSTEAFF	TGTGCCAGCAGTGTGCCAGGGGTTTCAAGCACTGAAGCTTTCTTT
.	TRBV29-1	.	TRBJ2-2	CSVPGAGSISGELFF	TGCAGCGTTCCTGGGGCAGGGAGTATCTCCGGGGAGCTGTTTTTT
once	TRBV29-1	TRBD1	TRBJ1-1	CSVEGPGGKNTEAFF	TGCAGCGTTGAGGGGCCAGGGGGAAAGAACACTGAAGCTTTCTTT
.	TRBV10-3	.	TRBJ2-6	CAITGGGTDNSGANVLTF	TGTGCCATCACTGGGGGCGGGACAGACAACTCTGGGGCCAACGTCCTGACTTTC
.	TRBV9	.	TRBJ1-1	CASSVAEGVTEAFF	TGTGCCAGCAGCGTAGCTGAGGGAGTCACTGAAGCTTTCTTT
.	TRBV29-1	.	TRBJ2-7	CSVRLTYEQYF	TGCAGCGTTCGGTTGACTTACGAGCAGTACTTC
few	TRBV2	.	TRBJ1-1	CASSEQGMNTEAFF	TGTGCCAGCAGTGAACAGGGGATGAACACTGAAGCTTTCTTT
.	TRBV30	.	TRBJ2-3	CAWREGPQADTQYF	TGTGCCTGGAGAGAAGGCCCTCAAGCCGATACGCAGTATTTT
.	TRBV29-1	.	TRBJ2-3	CSVAPGWASTDTQYF	TGCAGCGTGGCCCCCGGGTGGGCTAGCACAGATACGCAGTATTTT
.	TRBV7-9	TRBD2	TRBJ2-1	CASSFPFSGDYNEQFF	TGTGCCAGCAGCTTTCCCTTTAGCGGGGATTACAATGAGCAGTTCTTC
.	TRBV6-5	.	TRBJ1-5	CASSPHRDQPQHF	TGTGCCAGCAGTCCTCACAGGGATCAGCCCCAGCATTTT
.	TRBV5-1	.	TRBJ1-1	CASSLDVFGTEAFF	TGCGCCAGCAGCTTGGACGTGTTCGGGACTGAAGCTTTCTTT
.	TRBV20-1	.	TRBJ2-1	CSARDNEQFF	TGCAGTGCCCGTGACAATGAGCAGTTCTTC
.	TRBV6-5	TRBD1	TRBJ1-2	CASTPQGAGNYGYTF	TGTGCCAGCACCCCACAGGGGGCCGGGAACTATGGCTACACCTTC
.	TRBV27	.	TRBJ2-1	CASSSPAAGLHNEQFF	TGTGCCAGCAGTTCACCCGCGGCAGGCCTCCACAATGAGCAGTTCTTC
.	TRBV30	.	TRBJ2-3	CAWSPLRGLAGTDTQYF	TGTGCCTGGAGCCCGCTGCGGGGTTTGGCGGGCACAGATACGCAGTATTTT
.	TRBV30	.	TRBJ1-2	CARQSDYGYTF	TGTGCCCGGCAGAGTGATTATGGCTACACCTTC
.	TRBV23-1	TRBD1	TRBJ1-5	CASLQGNRNQPQHF	TGCGCCAGCCTACAGGGGAACCGAAATCAGCCCCAGCATTTT
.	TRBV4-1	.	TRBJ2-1	CASSQSQGPRNEQFF	TGCGCCAGCAGCCAAAGTCAGGGGCCGAGGAATGAGCAGTTCTTC
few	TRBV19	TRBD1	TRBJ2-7	CASSGTGGYEQYF	TGTGCCAGTAGTGGGACAGGGGGCTACGAGCAGTACTTC
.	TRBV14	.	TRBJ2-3	CASSQLGQNTQYF	TGTGCCAGCAGCCAACTCGGCCAGAATACGCAGTATTTT
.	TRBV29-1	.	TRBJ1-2	CSVLTDGYTF	TGCAGCGTTCTGACAGACGGCTACACCTTC